The 23 T cell receptor beta chains below come from one sample, sequenced in a study of blood T cell repertoires in COVID-19. Method: immunoSEQ multiplex PCR; TCRdb's copy keeps in-frame clones and lacks some. Found here are some 75,000 clones, about 85% of them singletons; the top ten hold 13%. The sequenced material came from peripheral blood. These receptors all stem from a man aged 45-60 years with COVID-19, enrolled during active disease.

This chain links TRBV4-3 with TRBJ1-1; D is perhaps TRBD1 (5 bases). The germline V gene has CDR1 LGHNA and CDR2 YSLEER. Trimming took off 1 base at V and 2 bases at J, with 11 bases between the two ends. This CDR3 is 15 amino acids long. The CDR3: CASSQGTRRNTEAFF. CDR3 DNA sequence: TGCGCCAGCAGCCAAGGGACAAGACGAAACACTGAAGCTTTCTTT.

The V and J genes are TRBV7-9 and TRBJ1-1, with TRBD1 identical over 10 bases. Trimming at V came to 4 bases and at J to 0 bases, leaving 5 bases not matched to a gene. The CDR3 extends over 16 amino acids. Germline-derived CDR1 and CDR2 are SEHNR and FQNEAQ (reference sequence). CDR3 in DNA: TGTGCCAGCAGCTATGGGACAGGGGTTATGAACACTGAAGCTTTCTTT. Translation gives CASSYGTGVMNTEAFF.

The chain joins TRBV19 to TRBJ1-5; the D is unclear. Trimming took 3 bases from V and 6 from J, leaving 21 bases between them. CDR3 length: 17 amino acids. The germline CDR1 and CDR2 sequences are LNHDA and SQIVND (reference sequence). The CDR3 DNA sequence: TGTGCCAGTAGTATTGAGGTAGACGGTAGCTCGGTTCAGCCCCAGCATTTT. Translating it yields CASSIEVDGSSVQPQHF. Looking up the rest from reference TRBV19 and TRBJ1-5 gives the full variable domain: DGGITQSPKYLFRKEGQNVTLSCEQNLNHDAMYWYRQDPGQGLRLIYYSQIVNDFQKGDIAEGYSVSREKKESFPLTVTSAQKNPTAFYLCASSIEVDGSSVQPQHFGDGTRLSIL.

V is TRBV11-3 and J is TRBJ2-1; 7 bases align to TRBD1. The CDR3 spans 15 residues. The V and J ends lost 5 bases and 2 bases, in that order; junction bases with no gene match: 6. Germline lookup yields CDR1 SGHNT and CDR2 YENEEA. For the CDR3, the DNA is TGTGCCAGCAGCACTGCCGGGACAGCCTACAATGAGCAGTTCTTC. Translated, it gives CASSTAGTAYNEQFF.

The chain is built from TRBV29-1 and TRBJ2-7; TRBD1 matches 8 bases. Germline assignment: CDR1 SQVTM and CDR2 ANQGSEA. The CDR3 totals 13 residues. The ends lost 5 bases at V and 2 bases at J; junction bases unmatched: 5. The CDR3 coding sequence is TGCAGCGTTTGGGACAGGACCACCTACGAGCAGTACTTC. Translated, it gives CSVWDRTTYEQYF.

This clone was recorded only once. The chain links TRBV5-4 to TRBJ1-1, with 9 bases matching TRBD1. This CDR3 comprises 15 residues. The germline gives CDR1 SGHNT, CDR2 YYREEE (reference sequence). Trimming cost V 0 bases and J 0 bases; bases outside gene matches: 0. The CDR3 sequence is CASSLGDRVNTEAFF. Here the CDR3 DNA reads TGTGCCAGCAGCTTGGGGGACAGGGTGAACACTGAAGCTTTCTTT.

The rearrangement joins TRBV10-3 to TRBJ2-3; TRBD1 matches 7 bases. The germline gives CDR1 ENHRY, CDR2 SYGVKD. There are 14 residues in the CDR3. The ends lost 8 bases at V and 0 bases at J; junction bases unmatched: 5. CDR3 protein: CAIGTVSSTDTQYF. In DNA, the CDR3 is TGTGCCATCGGGACAGTAAGTAGCACAGATACGCAGTATTTT.

V is TRBV6-5 and J is TRBJ1-2; D remains ambiguous. Germline CDR1 is MNHEY and CDR2 is SVGAGI. Deletions cut 7 bases from V and 8 bases from J, with 17 bases between. The CDR3 has 13 amino acids. Here the CDR3 reads CASTDLTVRGYTF. The CDR3 region has the DNA TGTGCCAGCACAGACTTGACGGTGCGCGGCTACACCTTC.

This rearrangement joins TRBV11-2 to TRBJ2-3; D uncertain. V was shortened by 4 bases and J by 9 bases, with 11 bases between the two germline ends. The germline V gene encodes CDR1 SGHAT and CDR2 FQNNGV. The CDR3 covers 12 residues. The DNA for the CDR3 is TGTGCCAGCAGCTCACTCCAGGCCACGCAGTATTTT. Translation gives CASSSLQATQYF.

The chain has TRBV4-2 and TRBJ2-3, with TRBD2 matching 10 bases. The CDR3 totals 18 residues. J gave up 2 bases and V 1 base, and 9 bases lay outside the gene matches. CDR1 LGHNA and CDR2 YNFKEQ come from the germline V gene. CDR3 loop: CASSQGGVAGGATDTQYF. DNA for the CDR3: TGTGCCAGCAGCCAAGGAGGGGTAGCGGGAGGCGCCACAGATACGCAGTATTTT.

The chain joins TRBV19 to TRBJ2-3, with 11 bases aligning to TRBD2. CDR1 is LNHDA, CDR2 SQIVND, per germline (reference sequence). J lost 7 bases, V lost 4 bases, and 10 bases had no gene match. The CDR3 is 16 residues long. The CDR3 is CASSTTSGRGFNTQYF. The DNA of the CDR3 is TGTGCCAGTAGTACAACTAGCGGGAGAGGGTTTAATACGCAGTATTTT.

The rearrangement joins TRBV11-3 to TRBJ2-7; 9 bases fit TRBD1. The V gene's germline CDR1 is SGHNT and CDR2 YENEEA. Trimming removed 5 bases from V and 0 bases from J; junction bases left unmatched: 5. The CDR3 loop spans 15 amino acids. The CDR3 is CASSAGQGTSYEQYF. The CDR3, as DNA: TGTGCCAGCAGCGCAGGACAGGGGACCTCCTACGAGCAGTACTTC.

The V and J genes are TRBV6-1 and TRBJ1-3; D is unresolved. Germline values: CDR1 MNHNS, CDR2 SASEGT. Deletions cut 3 bases from V and 2 bases from J, with 14 bases between. The CDR3 totals 16 residues. The CDR3 DNA reads TGTGCCAGCAGTGACGCAGCGTCCGTGGCTGGAAACACCATATATTTT. It is translated as CASSDAASVAGNTIYF.

This rearrangement joins TRBV7-2 to TRBJ1-3; D remains ambiguous. This CDR3 spans 16 amino acids. V was trimmed by 0 bases and J by 0 bases, leaving 9 bases between them. CDR1 is SGHTA, CDR2 FQGNSA, per germline. The CDR3 nucleotides read TGTGCCAGCAGCTTAGCGGGCAGAAGCTCTGGAAACACCATATATTTT. This encodes CASSLAGRSSGNTIYF. The full variable domain, rest sourced from reference TRBV7-2 and TRBJ1-3, is GAGVSQSPSNKVTEKGKDVELRCDPISGHTALYWYRQSLGQGLEFLIYFQGNSAPDKSGLPSDRFSAERTGGSVSTLTIQRTQQEDSAVYLCASSLAGRSSGNTIYFGEGSWLTVV.

The chain has TRBV6-2 or TRBV6-3 and TRBJ2-3, with 8 nucleotides matching TRBD2. J lost 3 bases, V lost 5 bases, and 4 bases had no gene match. CDR1 and CDR2 (germline): MNHEY, SVGEGT. This CDR3 has 14 amino acids. The CDR3 DNA sequence: TGTGCCAGCAGTCGTAGCGGGACGACAGATACGCAGTATTTT. Encoded protein: CASSRSGTTDTQYF.

The chain couples TRBV18 to TRBJ2-7; D perhaps matches TRBD1 (6 bases). CDR3 length: 12 amino acids. The germline V and J ends were trimmed by 4 bases and 6 bases, with 10 bases remaining between them. Germline V gene data show CDR1 as KGHSH and CDR2 as LQKENI. CDR3 DNA: TGTGCCAGCTCACTCAGGGGCTCCGAGCAGTACTTC. Its translation: CASSLRGSEQYF.

This chain uses TRBV9 with TRBJ1-1; a weak D match, TRBD1 (6 bases). CDR3 size: 14 residues. V was cut by 4 bases and J by 7 bases, with 17 bases left in between. Germline CDR1 and CDR2: SGDLS and YYNGEE. DNA for the CDR3: TGTGCCAGCAGCACCATCGCAGGGGCTGGTGAAGCTTTCTTT. Its translation: CASSTIAGAGEAFF.

This clone was seen just once. This chain uses TRBV5-8 with TRBJ2-7; D unclear. Trimming cost V 0 bases and J 6 bases, with 4 bases left between them. The germline CDR1 and CDR2 sequences are SGHTS and YDEGEE. The CDR3 runs to 11 residues. The CDR3 region is CASSLVAEQYF. CDR3 in DNA: TGTGCCAGCAGCTTGGTGGCCGAGCAGTACTTC.

The rearrangement links TRBV9 to TRBJ1-6, with 7 bases fitting TRBD1. Trimming took 2 bases from V and 2 from J; bases not matched to a gene: 1. Germline V gene sequence: CDR1 SGDLS, CDR2 YYNGEE. The CDR3 has 15 amino acids. CDR3 amino acids: CASSVGQAYNSPLHF. CDR3 nucleotide sequence: TGTGCCAGCAGCGTCGGACAGGCCTATAATTCACCCCTCCACTTT.

This sequence joins TRBV11-3 and TRBJ2-1; TRBD2 agrees at 10 bases. The germline CDR1 and CDR2 sequences are SGHNT and YENEEA. This CDR3 spans 15 amino acids. Trimming removed 1 base from V and 8 bases from J; junction bases left unmatched: 5. The CDR3 coding sequence is TGTGCCAGCAGCTTAGCTTCTAGCGGGAGTCATGAGCAGTTCTTC. Residues: CASSLASSGSHEQFF.

This chain joins TRBV5-1 and TRBJ2-5; possibly TRBD2 for D (5 bases). CDR1 and CDR2 from the germline V gene are SGHRS and YFSETQ. V was trimmed by 4 bases and J by 4 bases, leaving 11 bases between them. The CDR3 is made up of 13 amino acids. CDR3 loop: CASSPERPETQYF. CDR3 DNA sequence: TGCGCCAGCAGCCCGGAGCGGCCAGAGACCCAGTACTTC.

The rearrangement links TRBV28 to TRBJ2-2; D gene ambiguous. The CDR3 loop spans 12 amino acids. V dropped 6 bases and J dropped 9 bases, with 11 bases sitting between them. In germline, CDR1 is MDHEN, CDR2 SYDVKM. This chain's CDR3 is CASSDTRRELFF. The CDR3 bases are TGTGCCAGCAGCGATACACGCCGGGAGCTGTTTTTT. The full variable domain, its missing parts supplied by reference TRBV28 and TRBJ2-2, is DVKVTQSSRYLVKRTGEKVFLECVQDMDHENMFWYRQDPGLGLRLIYFSYDVKMKEKGDIPEGYSVSREKKERFSLILESASTNQTSMYLCASSDTRRELFFGEGSRLTVL.

This chain links TRBV30 with TRBJ2-1; 14 positions match TRBD2. V gave up 1 base and J gave up 9 bases; unmatched junction bases: 8. The CDR3 is 16 residues long. CDR1 and CDR2 from the germline V gene are GTSNPN and SVGIG (reference sequence). The chain's CDR3 is CAWSAIGTSGSFEQFF. For the CDR3, the DNA is TGTGCCTGGAGTGCGATCGGGACTAGCGGGAGTTTTGAGCAGTTCTTC.